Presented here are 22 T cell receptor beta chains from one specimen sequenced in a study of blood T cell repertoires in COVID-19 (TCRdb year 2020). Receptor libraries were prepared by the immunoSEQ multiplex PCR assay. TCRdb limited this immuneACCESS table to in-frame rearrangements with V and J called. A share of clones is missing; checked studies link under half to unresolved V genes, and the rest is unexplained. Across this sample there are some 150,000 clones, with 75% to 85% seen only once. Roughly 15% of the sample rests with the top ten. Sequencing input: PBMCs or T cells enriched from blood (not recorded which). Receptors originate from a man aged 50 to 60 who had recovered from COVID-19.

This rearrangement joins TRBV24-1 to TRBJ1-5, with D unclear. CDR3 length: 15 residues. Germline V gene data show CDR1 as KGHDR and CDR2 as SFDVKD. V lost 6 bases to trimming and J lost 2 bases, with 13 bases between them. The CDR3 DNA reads TGTGCCACCAGTTCCCACGGGGTGGGCAATCAGCCCCAGCATTTT. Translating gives CATSSHGVGNQPQHF.

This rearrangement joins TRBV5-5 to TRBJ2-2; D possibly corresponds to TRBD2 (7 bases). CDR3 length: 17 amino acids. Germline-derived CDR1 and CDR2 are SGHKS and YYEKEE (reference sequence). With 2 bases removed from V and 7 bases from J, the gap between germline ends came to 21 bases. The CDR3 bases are TGTGCCAGCAGCTTTTCTCGGGGGAAAGGGGGGGGCGGGGAGCTGTTTTTT. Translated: CASSFSRGKGGGGELFF.

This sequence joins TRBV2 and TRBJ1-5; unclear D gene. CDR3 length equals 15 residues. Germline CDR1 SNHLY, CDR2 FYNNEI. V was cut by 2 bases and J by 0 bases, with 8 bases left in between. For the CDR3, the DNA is TGTGCCAGCAGTGAATCTGTTTATAGCAATCAGCCCCAGCATTTT. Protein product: CASSESVYSNQPQHF.

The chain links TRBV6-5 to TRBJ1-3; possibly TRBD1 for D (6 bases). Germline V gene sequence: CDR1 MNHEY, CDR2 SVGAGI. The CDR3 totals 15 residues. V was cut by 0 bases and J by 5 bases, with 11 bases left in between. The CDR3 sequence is CASSYSHRVRNTIYF. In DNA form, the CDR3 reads TGTGCCAGCAGTTACTCGCACAGGGTGAGAAACACCATATATTTT.

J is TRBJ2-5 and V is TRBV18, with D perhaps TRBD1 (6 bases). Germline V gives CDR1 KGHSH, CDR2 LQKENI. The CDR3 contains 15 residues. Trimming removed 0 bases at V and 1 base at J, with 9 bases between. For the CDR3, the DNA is TGTGCCAGCTCACCACCGAACAGGGCCCAAGAGACCCAGTACTTC. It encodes CASSPPNRAQETQYF. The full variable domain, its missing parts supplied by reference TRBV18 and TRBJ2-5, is NAGVMQNPRHLVRRRGQEARLRCSPMKGHSHVYWYRQLPEEGLKFMVYLQKENIIDESGMPKERFSAEFPKEGPSILRIQQVVRGDSAAYFCASSPPNRAQETQYFGPGTRLLVL.

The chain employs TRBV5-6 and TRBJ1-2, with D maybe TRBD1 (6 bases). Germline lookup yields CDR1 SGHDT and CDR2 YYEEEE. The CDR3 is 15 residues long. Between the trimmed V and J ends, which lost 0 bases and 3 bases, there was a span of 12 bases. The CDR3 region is CASSLAFGGYYGYTF. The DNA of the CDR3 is TGTGCCAGCAGCTTGGCTTTTGGGGGCTACTATGGCTACACCTTC.

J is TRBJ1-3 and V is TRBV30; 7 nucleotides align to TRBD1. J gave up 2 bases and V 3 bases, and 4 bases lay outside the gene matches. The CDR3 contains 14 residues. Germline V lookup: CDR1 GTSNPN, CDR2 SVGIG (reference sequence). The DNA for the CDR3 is TGTGCCTGGAGCCCGGGGACAGCTGGAAACACCATATATTTT. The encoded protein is CAWSPGTAGNTIYF.

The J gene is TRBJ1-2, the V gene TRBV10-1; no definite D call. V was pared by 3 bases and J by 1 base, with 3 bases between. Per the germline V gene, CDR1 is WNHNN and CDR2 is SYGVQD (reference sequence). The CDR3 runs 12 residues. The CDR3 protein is CASSDSNYGYTF. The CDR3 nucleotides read TGCGCCAGCAGTGACAGTAACTATGGCTACACCTTC.

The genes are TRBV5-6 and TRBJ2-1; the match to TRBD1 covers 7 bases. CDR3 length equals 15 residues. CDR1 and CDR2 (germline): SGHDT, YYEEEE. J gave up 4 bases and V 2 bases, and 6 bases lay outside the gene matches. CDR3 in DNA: TGTGCCAGCAGCTTTAGGGGACAGCAGTACAATGAGCAGTTCTTC. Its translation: CASSFRGQQYNEQFF. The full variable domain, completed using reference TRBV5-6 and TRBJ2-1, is DAGVTQSPTHLIKTRGQQVTLRCSPKSGHDTVSWYQQALGQGPQFIFQYYEEEERQRGNFPDRFSGHQFPNYSSELNVNALLLGDSALYLCASSFRGQQYNEQFFGPGTRLTVL.

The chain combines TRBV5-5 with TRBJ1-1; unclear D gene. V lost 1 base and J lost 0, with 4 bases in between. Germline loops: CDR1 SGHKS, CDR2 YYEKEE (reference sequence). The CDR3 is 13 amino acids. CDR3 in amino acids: CASSLRVNTEAFF. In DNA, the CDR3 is TGTGCCAGCAGCTTGCGGGTGAACACTGAAGCTTTCTTT.

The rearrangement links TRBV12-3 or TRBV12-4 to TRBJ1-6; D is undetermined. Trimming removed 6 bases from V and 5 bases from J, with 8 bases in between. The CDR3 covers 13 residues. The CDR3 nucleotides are TGTGCCAGCAGCCTTATAGATAATTCACCCCTCCACTTT. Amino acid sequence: CASSLIDNSPLHF.

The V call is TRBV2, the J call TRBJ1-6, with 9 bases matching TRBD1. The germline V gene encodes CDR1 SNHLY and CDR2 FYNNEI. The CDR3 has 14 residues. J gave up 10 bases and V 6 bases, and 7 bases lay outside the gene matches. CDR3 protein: CASRGQGIGSPLHF. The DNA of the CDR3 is TGTGCCAGCAGAGGACAGGGGATTGGATCACCCCTCCACTTT.

The CDR3 sequence is CASSSQTGLDTF. CDR3 bases: TGTGCCAGCAGCTCTCAAACAGGGTTAGACACCTTC. This rearrangement joins TRBV11-2 to TRBJ1-2; tentative D call: TRBD1 (6 bases). The V end lost 4 bases, the J end lost 12 bases, and 15 bases lay between the germline ends. Germline values: CDR1 SGHAT, CDR2 FQNNGV. The CDR3 runs to 12 residues.

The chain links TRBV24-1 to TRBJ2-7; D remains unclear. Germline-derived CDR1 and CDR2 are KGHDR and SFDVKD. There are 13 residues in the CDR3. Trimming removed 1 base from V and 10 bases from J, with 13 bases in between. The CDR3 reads CATSDLLAGPQYF. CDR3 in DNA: TGTGCCACCAGTGATTTACTTGCAGGCCCTCAGTACTTC.

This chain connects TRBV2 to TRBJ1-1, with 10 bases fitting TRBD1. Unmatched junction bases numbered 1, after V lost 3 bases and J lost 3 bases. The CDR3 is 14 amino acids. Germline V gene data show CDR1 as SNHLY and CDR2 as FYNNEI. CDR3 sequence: CASSETGGYTEAFF. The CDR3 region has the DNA TGTGCCAGCAGTGAGACAGGGGGCTACACTGAAGCTTTCTTT.

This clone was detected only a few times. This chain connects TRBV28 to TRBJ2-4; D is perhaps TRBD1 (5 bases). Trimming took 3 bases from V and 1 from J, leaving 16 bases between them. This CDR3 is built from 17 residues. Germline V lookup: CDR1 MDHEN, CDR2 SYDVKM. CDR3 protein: CASSLGRGAGAKNIQYF. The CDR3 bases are TGTGCCAGCAGTTTGGGAAGGGGTGCCGGCGCCAAAAACATTCAGTACTTC.

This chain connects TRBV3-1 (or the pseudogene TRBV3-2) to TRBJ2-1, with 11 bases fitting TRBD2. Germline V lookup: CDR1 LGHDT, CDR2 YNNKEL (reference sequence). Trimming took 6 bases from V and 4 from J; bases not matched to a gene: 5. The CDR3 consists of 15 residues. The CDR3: CASRRGLADYNEQFF. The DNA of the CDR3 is TGTGCCAGCAGACGGGGACTAGCGGATTACAATGAGCAGTTCTTC.

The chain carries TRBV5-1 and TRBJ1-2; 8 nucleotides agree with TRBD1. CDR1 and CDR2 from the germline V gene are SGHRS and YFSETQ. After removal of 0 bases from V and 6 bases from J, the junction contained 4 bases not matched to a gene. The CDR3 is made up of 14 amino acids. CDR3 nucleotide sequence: TGCGCCAGCAGCTTGGAGGCAGGGGGCAATGGCTACACCTTC. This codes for CASSLEAGGNGYTF.

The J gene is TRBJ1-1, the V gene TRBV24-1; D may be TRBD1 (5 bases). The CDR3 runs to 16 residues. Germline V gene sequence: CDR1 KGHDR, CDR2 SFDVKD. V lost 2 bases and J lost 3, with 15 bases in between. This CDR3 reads CATSDSGDSSHTEAFF. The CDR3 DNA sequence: TGTGCCACCAGTGATTCAGGAGACAGCTCCCACACTGAAGCTTTCTTT.

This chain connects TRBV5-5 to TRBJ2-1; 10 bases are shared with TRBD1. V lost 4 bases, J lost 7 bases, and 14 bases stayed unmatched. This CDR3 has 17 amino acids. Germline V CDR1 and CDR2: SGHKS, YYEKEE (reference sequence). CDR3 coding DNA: TGTGCCAGCAGCAGGTACGCTGGGACAGGGGATAGGAATGAGCAGTTCTTC. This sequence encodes CASSRYAGTGDRNEQFF.

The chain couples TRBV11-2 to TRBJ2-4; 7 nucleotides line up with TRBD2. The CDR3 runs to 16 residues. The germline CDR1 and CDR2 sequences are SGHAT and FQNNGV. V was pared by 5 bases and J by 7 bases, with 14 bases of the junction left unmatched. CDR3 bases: TGTGCCAGCAGCCCGCGGGAGACCATTGGTGGGAACATTCAGTACTTC. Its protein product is CASSPRETIGGNIQYF.

Here the CDR3 DNA reads TGCAGCGTTGAAGCCAACGGGAAGAAAGAGACCCAGTACTTC. Protein product: CSVEANGKKETQYF. The V and J genes are TRBV29-1 and TRBJ2-5; weak D call: TRBD2 (5 bases). Deletions cut 1 base from V and 3 bases from J, with 12 bases between. Germline V gene sequence: CDR1 SQVTM, CDR2 ANQGSEA. The CDR3 is 14 residues long.